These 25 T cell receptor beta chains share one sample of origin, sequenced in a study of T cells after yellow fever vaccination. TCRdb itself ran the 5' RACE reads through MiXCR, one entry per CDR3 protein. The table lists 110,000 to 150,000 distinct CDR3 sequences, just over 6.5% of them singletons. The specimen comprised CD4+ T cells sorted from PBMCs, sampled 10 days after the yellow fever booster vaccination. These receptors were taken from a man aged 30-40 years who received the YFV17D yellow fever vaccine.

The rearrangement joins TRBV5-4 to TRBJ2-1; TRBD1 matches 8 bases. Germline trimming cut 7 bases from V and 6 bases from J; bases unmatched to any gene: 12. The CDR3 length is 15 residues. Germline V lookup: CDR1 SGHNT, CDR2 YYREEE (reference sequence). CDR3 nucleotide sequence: TGTGCCAGCGGTCTGTTAGGACAGGGAAGCAATGAGCAGTTCTTC. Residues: CASGLLGQGSNEQFF.

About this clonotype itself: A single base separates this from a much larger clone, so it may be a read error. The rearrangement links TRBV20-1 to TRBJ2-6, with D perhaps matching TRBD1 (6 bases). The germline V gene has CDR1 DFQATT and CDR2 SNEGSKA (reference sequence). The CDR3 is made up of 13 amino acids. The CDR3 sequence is CSASRVGAYVLTF. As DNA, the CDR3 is TGCAGTGCTAGCCGCGTGGGGGCCTACGTCCTGACTTTC.

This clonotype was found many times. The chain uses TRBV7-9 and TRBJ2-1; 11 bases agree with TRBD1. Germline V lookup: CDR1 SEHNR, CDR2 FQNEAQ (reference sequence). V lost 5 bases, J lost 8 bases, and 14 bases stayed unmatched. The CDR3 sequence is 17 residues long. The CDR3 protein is CASSPPGRDRGSHEQFF. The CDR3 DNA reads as TGTGCCAGCAGCCCCCCCGGCCGGGACAGGGGGAGCCATGAGCAGTTCTTC.

CDR3 amino acids: CSARRPFSDENEQFF. The CDR3 nucleotides are TGCAGTGCCCGTCGCCCCTTTTCCGATGAGAATGAGCAGTTCTTC. This sequence joins TRBV20-1 and TRBJ2-1, with D unclear. CDR3 size: 15 residues. The germline V gene encodes CDR1 DFQATT and CDR2 SNEGSKA (reference sequence). The germline V and J ends were trimmed by 6 bases and 7 bases, with 22 bases remaining between them.

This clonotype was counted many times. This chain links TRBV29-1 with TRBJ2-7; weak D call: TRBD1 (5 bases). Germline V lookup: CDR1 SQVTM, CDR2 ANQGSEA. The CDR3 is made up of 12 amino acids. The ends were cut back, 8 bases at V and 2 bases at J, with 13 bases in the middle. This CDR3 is CSTQGPTYEQYF. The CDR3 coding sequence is TGCAGCACGCAGGGCCCCACCTACGAGCAGTACTTC.

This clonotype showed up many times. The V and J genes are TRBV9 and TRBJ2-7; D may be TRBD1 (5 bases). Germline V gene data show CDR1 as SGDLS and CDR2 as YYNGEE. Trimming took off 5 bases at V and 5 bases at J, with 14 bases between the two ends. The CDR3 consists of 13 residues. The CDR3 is CASSDQGRDEQYF. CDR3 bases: TGTGCCAGCAGTGACCAGGGTAGGGACGAGCAGTACTTC.

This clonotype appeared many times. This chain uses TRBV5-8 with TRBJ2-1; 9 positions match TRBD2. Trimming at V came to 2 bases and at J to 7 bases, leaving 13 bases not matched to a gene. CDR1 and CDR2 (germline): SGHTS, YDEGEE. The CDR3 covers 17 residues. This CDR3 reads CASSFKHSGSTGNEQFF. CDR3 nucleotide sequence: TGTGCCAGCAGCTTCAAACATAGCGGGAGTACCGGAAATGAGCAGTTCTTC.

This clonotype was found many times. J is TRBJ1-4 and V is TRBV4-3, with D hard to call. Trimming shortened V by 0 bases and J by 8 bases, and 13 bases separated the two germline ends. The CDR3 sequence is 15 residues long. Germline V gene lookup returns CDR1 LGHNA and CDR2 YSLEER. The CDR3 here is CASSQDVGFREKLFF. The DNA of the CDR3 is TGCGCCAGCAGCCAAGATGTGGGTTTTAGGGAAAAACTGTTTTTT.

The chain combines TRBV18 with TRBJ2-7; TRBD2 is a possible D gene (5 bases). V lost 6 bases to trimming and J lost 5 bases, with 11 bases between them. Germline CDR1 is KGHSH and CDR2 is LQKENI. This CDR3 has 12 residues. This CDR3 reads CASSRGIDEQYF. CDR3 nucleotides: TGTGCCAGCTCTCGGGGAATCGACGAGCAGTACTTC.

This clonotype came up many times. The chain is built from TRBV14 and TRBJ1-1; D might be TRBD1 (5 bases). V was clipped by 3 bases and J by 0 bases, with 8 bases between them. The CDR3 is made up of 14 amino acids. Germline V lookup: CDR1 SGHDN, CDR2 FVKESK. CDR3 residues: CASSHRGMNTEAFF. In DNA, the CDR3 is TGTGCCAGCAGCCACCGGGGCATGAACACTGAAGCTTTCTTT. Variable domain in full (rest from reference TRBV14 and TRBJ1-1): EAGVTQFPSHSVIEKGQTVTLRCDPISGHDNLYWYRRVMGKEIKFLLHFVKESKQDESGMPNNRFLAERTGGTYSTLKVQPAELEDSGVYFCASSHRGMNTEAFFGQGTRLTVV.

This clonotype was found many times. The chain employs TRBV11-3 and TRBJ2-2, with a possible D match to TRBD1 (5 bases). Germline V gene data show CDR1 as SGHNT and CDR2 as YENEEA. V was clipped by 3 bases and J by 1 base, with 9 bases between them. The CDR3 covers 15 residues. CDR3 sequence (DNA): TGTGCCAGCAGCTTCGCCCAGGGGAACACCGGGGAGCTGTTTTTT. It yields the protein CASSFAQGNTGELFF.

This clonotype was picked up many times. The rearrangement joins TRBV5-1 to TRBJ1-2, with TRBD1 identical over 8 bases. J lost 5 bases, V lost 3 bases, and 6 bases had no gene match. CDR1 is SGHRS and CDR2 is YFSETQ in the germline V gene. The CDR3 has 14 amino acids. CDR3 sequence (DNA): TGCGCCAGCAGCTCACCGGGACAGGTATATGGCTACACCTTC. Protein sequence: CASSSPGQVYGYTF.

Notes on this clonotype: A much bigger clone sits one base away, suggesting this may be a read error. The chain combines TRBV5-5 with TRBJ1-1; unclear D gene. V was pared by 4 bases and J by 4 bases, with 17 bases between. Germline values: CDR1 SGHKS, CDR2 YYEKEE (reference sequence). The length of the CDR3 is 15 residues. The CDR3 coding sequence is TGTGCCAGCAGCCCAGACCCAAAGTTAGTCACTGAAGCTTTCTTT. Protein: CASSPDPKLVTEAFF. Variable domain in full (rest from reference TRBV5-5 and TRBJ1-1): DAGVTQSPTHLIKTRGQQVTLRCSPISGHKSVSWYQQVLGQGPQFIFQYYEKEERGRGNFPDRFSARQFPNYSSELNVNALLLGDSALYLCASSPDPKLVTEAFFGQGTRLTVV.

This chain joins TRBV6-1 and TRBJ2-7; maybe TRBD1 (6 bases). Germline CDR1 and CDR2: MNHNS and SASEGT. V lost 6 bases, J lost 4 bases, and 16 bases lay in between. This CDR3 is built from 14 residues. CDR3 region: CASSLTGPIYEQYF. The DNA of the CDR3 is TGTGCCAGCAGCCTGACAGGACCCATTTACGAGCAGTACTTC.

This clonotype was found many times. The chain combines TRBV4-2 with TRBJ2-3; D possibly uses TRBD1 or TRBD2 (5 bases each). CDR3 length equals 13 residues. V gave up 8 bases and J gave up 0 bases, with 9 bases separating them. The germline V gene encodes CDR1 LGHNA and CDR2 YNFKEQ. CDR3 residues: CASGGASTDTQYF. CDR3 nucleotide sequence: TGTGCCAGCGGGGGAGCTAGCACAGATACGCAGTATTTT.

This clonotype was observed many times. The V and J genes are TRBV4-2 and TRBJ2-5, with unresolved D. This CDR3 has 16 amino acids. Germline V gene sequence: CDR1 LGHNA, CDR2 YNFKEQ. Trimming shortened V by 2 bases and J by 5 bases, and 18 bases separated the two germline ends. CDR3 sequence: CASSQTQMTPSETQYF. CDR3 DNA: TGTGCCAGCAGCCAAACTCAAATGACTCCAAGTGAGACCCAGTACTTC.

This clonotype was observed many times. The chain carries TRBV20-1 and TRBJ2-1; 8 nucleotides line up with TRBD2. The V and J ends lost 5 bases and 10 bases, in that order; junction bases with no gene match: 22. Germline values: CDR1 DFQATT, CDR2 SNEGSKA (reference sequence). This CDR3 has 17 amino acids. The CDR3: CSAERFGTRGGSAEQFF. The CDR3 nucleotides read TGCAGTGCTGAACGTTTCGGGACTAGAGGAGGGTCGGCGGAGCAGTTCTTC.

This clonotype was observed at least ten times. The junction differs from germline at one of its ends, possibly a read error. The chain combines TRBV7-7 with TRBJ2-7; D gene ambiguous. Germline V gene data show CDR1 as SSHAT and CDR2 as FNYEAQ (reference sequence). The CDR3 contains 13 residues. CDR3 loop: CASSSGSNYEQYF. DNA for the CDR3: TGTGCTAGCAGCTCCGGGTCGAACTACGAGCAGTACTTC.

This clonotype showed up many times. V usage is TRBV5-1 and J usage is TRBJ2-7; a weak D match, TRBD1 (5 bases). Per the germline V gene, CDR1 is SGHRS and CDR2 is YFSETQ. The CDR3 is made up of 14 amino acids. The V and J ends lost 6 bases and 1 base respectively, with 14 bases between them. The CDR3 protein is CASNEGPGSYEQYF. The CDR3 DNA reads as TGCGCCAGCAACGAAGGGCCAGGGTCCTACGAGCAGTACTTC.

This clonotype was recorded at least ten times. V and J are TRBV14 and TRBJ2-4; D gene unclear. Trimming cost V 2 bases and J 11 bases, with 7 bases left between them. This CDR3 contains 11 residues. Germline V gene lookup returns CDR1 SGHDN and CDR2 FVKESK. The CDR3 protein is CASSQFGVQYF. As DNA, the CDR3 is TGTGCCAGCAGCCAATTTGGTGTTCAGTACTTC. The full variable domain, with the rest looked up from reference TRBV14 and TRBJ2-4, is EAGVTQFPSHSVIEKGQTVTLRCDPISGHDNLYWYRRVMGKEIKFLLHFVKESKQDESGMPNNRFLAERTGGTYSTLKVQPAELEDSGVYFCASSQFGVQYFGAGTRLSVL.

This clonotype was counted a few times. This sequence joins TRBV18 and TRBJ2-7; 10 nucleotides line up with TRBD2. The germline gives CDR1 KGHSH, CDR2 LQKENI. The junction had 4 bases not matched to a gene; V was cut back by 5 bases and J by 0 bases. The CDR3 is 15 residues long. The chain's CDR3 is CASSAGTSASYEQYF. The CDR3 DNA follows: TGTGCCAGCTCAGCCGGGACTAGCGCCTCCTACGAGCAGTACTTC.

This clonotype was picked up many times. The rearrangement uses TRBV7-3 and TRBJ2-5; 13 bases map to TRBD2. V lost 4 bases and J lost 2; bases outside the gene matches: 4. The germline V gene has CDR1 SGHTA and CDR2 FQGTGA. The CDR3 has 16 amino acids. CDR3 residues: CASSSLGLAGQETQYF. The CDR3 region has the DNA TGTGCCAGCAGCTCCTTGGGACTAGCGGGACAAGAGACCCAGTACTTC.

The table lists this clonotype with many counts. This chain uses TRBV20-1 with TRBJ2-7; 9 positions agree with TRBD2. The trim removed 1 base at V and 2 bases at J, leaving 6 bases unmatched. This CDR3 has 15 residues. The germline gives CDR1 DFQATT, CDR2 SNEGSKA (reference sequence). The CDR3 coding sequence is TGCAGTGCTAGAGGGCTAGCGGGACCAACCTACGAGCAGTACTTC. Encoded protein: CSARGLAGPTYEQYF.

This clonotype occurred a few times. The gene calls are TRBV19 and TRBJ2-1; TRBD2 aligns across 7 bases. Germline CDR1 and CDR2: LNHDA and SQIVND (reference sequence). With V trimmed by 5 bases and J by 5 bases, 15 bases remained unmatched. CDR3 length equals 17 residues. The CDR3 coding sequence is TGTGCCAGTAGTGAGGGAGGGATTCCGACGTCAAACAATGAGCAGTTCTTC. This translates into CASSEGGIPTSNNEQFF.

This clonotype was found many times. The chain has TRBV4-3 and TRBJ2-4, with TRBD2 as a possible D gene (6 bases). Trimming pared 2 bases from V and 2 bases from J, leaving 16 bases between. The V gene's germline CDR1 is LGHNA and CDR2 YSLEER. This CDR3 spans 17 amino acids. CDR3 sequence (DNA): TGCGCCAGCAGCCAATCGGCAGGGACTTATACCAAAAACATTCAGTACTTC. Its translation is CASSQSAGTYTKNIQYF.